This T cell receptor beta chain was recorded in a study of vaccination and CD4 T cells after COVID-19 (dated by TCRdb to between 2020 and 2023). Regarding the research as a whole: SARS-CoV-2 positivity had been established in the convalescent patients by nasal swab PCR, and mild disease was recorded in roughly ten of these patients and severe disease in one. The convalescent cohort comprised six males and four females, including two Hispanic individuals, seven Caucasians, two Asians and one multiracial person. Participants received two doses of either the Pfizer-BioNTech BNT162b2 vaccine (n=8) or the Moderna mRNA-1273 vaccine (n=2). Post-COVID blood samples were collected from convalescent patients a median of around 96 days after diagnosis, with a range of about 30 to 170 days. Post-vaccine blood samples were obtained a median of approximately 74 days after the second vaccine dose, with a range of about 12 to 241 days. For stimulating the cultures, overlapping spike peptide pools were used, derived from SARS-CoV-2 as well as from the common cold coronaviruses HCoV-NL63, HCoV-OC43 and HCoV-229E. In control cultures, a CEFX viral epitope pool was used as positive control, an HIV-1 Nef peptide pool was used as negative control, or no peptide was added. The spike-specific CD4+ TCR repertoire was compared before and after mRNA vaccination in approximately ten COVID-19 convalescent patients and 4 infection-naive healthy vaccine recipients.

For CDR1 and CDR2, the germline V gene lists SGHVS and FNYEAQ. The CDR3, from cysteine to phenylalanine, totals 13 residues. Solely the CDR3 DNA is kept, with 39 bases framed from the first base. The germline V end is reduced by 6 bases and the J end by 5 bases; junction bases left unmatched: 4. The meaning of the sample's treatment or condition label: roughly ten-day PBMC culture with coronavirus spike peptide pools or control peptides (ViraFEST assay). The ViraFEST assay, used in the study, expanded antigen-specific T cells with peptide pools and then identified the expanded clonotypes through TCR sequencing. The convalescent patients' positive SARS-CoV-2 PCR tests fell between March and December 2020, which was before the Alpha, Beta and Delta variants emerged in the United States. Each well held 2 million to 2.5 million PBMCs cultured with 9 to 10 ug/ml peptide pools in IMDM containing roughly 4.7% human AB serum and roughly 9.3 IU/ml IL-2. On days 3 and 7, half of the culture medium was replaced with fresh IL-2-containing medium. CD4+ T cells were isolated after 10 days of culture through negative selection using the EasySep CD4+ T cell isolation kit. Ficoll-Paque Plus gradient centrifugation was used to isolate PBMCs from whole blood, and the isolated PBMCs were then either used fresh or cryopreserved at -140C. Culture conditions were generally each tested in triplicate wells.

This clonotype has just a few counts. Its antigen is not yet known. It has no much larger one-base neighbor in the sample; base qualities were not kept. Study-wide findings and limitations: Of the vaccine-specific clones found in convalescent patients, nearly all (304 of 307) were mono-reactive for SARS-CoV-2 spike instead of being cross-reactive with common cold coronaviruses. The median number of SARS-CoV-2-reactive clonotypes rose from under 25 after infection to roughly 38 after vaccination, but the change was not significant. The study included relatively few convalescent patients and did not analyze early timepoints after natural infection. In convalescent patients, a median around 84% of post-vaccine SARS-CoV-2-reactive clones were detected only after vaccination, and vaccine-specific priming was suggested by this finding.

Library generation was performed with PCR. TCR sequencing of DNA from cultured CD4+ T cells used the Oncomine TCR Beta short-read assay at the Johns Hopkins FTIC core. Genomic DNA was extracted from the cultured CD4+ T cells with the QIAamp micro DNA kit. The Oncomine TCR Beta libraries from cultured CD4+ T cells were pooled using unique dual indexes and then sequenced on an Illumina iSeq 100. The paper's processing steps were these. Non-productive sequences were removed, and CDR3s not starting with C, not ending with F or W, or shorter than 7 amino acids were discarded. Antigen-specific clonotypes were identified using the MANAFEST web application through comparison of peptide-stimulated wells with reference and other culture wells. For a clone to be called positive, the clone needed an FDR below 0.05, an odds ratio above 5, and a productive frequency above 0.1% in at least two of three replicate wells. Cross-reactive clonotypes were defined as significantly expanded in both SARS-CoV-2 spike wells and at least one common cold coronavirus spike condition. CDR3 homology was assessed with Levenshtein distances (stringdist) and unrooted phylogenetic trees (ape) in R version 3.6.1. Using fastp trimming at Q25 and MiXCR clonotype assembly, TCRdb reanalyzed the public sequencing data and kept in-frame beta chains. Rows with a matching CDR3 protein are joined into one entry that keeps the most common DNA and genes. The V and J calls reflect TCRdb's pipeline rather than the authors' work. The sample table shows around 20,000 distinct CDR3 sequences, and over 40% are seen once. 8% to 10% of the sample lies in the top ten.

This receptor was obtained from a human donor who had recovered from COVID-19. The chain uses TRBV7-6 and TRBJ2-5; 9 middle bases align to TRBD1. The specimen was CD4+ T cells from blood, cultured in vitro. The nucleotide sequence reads TGTGCCAGCAGTACAGGGGGCGCGGAGACCCAGTACTTC. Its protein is CASSTGGAETQYF.